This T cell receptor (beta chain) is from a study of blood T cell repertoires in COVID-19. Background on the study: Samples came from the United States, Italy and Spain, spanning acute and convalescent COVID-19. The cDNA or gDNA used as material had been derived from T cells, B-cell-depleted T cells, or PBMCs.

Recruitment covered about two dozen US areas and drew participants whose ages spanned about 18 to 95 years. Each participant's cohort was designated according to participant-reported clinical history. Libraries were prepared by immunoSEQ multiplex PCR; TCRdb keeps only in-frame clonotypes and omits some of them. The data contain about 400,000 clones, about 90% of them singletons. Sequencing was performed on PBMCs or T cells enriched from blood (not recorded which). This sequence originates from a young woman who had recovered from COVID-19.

For the CDR3, the DNA is TGTGCCAGCTCACCACGATTGGGACAGGCTGACACTGAAGCTTTCTTT. Its translation is CASSPRLGQADTEAFF. The chain combines TRBV18 with TRBJ1-1; 8 bases match TRBD1. From germline, CDR1 is KGHSH and CDR2 LQKENI. Trimming cost V 1 base and J 3 bases; bases outside gene matches: 7. The CDR3 runs to 16 residues.